What follows are 28 T cell receptor beta chains derived from one specimen sequenced in a study of long-term antiretroviral therapy in people with HIV. The authors ran the immunoSEQ assay, v3.0, at survey level. The repertoire was sequenced with immunoSEQ multiplex PCR; TCRdb's copy has only in-frame clones and lacks some. This sample has 15,000 to 20,000 clones, with around three quarters found just once. The starting material was unsorted PBMCs, obtained 2.3 years after starting antiretroviral therapy. These receptors were taken from a woman aged 40 to 50 with HIV.

The chain joins TRBV9 to TRBJ2-5, with TRBD2 identical over 11 bases. This CDR3 spans 15 amino acids. Per germline, CDR1 SGDLS and CDR2 YYNGEE. With 0 bases clipped from V and 5 bases from J, the junction kept 3 bases outside the gene matches. The CDR3 sequence is CASSVGGTSGETQYF. CDR3 DNA sequence: TGTGCCAGCAGCGTAGGGGGGACTAGCGGCGAGACCCAGTACTTC.

This chain links TRBV19 with TRBJ2-7; no firm D call. Trimming took 1 base from V and 7 from J, leaving 5 bases between them. The CDR3 is 11 amino acids. The germline CDR1 and CDR2 sequences are LNHDA and SQIVND (reference sequence). This chain's CDR3 is CASSIGGEQYF. The DNA of the CDR3 is TGTGCCAGTAGTATAGGAGGAGAGCAGTACTTC.

The gene calls are TRBV6-1 and TRBJ2-3, with TRBD1 identical over 9 bases. Germline lookup yields CDR1 MNHNS and CDR2 SASEGT. After removal of 8 bases from V and 5 bases from J, the junction contained 11 bases not matched to a gene. The CDR3 spans 15 residues. The chain's CDR3 is CASVKGTGIIDTQYF. In DNA, the CDR3 is TGTGCCAGCGTAAAGGGGACAGGGATTATAGATACGCAGTATTTT.

V is TRBV6-1 and J is TRBJ1-2; TRBD1 aligns across 8 bases. V lost 5 bases to trimming and J lost 2 bases; unmatched junction nucleotides: 7. The CDR3 runs to 15 residues. Germline V gene sequence: CDR1 MNHNS, CDR2 SASEGT. This CDR3 is CASSPNRGENYGYTF. CDR3 sequence (DNA): TGTGCCAGCAGTCCTAACAGGGGGGAAAACTATGGCTACACCTTC.

Of note for this clone: One end of the junction does not line up with germline, which may come from a read error. The rearrangement joins TRBV6-1 to TRBJ1-2, with D uncertain. In germline, CDR1 is MNHNS, CDR2 SASEGT. The CDR3 loop spans 14 amino acids. The chain's CDR3 is CASGDALSSYGYTF. Written as DNA, the CDR3 is TGTGCCAGCGGTGACGCGTTAAGTAGCTATGGCTACACCTTC.

This clone has only a few counts. The chain is built from TRBV5-8 and TRBJ2-1, with D possibly being TRBD1 (6 bases). The CDR3 runs to 14 residues. Germline CDR1 SGHTS, CDR2 YDEGEE. The ends were cut back, 7 bases at V and 3 bases at J, with 14 bases in the middle. For the CDR3, the DNA is TGTGCCAGCGACGAGGGACAATTCTACAATGAGCAGTTCTTC. This encodes CASDEGQFYNEQFF.

In its sample, this clone was seen a few times. The chain is built from TRBV5-1 and TRBJ2-1; 10 bases agree with TRBD1. This CDR3 has 16 amino acids. After removal of 4 bases from V and 6 bases from J, the junction contained 10 bases not matched to a gene. Germline CDR1 is SGHRS and CDR2 is YFSETQ. The CDR3 DNA reads TGCGCCAGCAGCCCACTAGGGACAGGGGAGATCAATGAGCAGTTCTTC. This encodes CASSPLGTGEINEQFF.

The chain couples TRBV10-3 to TRBJ2-7, with TRBD1 as a possible D gene (6 bases). CDR1 is ENHRY, CDR2 SYGVKD, per germline. V lost 10 bases to trimming and J lost 2 bases, with 15 bases between them. The CDR3 is 13 amino acids. This CDR3 reads CATSQGNPYEQYF. The CDR3 coding sequence is TGTGCCACCTCCCAGGGGAACCCCTACGAGCAGTACTTC.

The gene calls are TRBV5-5 and TRBJ2-7, with D perhaps matching TRBD1 (5 bases). Trimming removed 0 bases from V and 1 base from J, with 11 bases in between. The germline CDR1 and CDR2 sequences are SGHKS and YYEKEE (reference sequence). The CDR3 totals 15 residues. The CDR3 DNA follows: TGTGCCAGCAGCTTGGGTTGGGGCGGATCCTACGAGCAGTACTTC. As protein: CASSLGWGGSYEQYF.

This clone was found a few times. CDR3 sequence (DNA): TGTGCCAGCACCTTTGTACAGAGCTCTGGAAACACCATATATTTT. Its protein product is CASTFVQSSGNTIYF. The V and J genes are TRBV2 and TRBJ1-3; no definite D call. V gave up 7 bases and J gave up 0 bases, with 13 bases separating them. Looked up from germline, CDR1 is SNHLY and CDR2 is FYNNEI. The CDR3 length is 15 residues.

The rearrangement links TRBV6-5 to TRBJ1-1; D gene uncertain. The CDR3 consists of 13 residues. V was cut by 2 bases and J by 2 bases, with 6 bases left in between. The germline V gene has CDR1 MNHEY and CDR2 SVGAGI. CDR3 region: CASSYPGNTEAFF. CDR3 in DNA: TGTGCCAGCAGTTACCCGGGTAACACTGAAGCTTTCTTT.

This chain links TRBV19 with TRBJ2-7; TRBD1 matches at 8 bases. J was trimmed by 7 bases and V by 2 bases; bases with no gene match: 7. Germline V gene sequence: CDR1 LNHDA, CDR2 SQIVND (reference sequence). This CDR3 is built from 14 residues. CDR3 loop: CASSIQGATREQYF. CDR3 coding DNA: TGTGCCAGTAGTATACAGGGGGCAACGAGGGAGCAGTACTTC.

The genes are TRBV11-3 and TRBJ1-2; D perhaps matches TRBD1 (6 bases). The CDR3 runs 13 residues. Between the trimmed V and J ends, which lost 4 bases and 4 bases, there was a span of 10 bases. Germline CDR1 SGHNT, CDR2 YENEEA. CDR3 amino acids: CASSSRGSYGYTF. The CDR3 DNA is TGTGCCAGCAGCTCCAGGGGTAGCTATGGCTACACCTTC.

The V call is TRBV2, the J call TRBJ2-5; tentative D call: TRBD2 (6 bases). Trimming shortened V by 7 bases and J by 3 bases, and 15 bases separated the two germline ends. CDR1 and CDR2 from the germline V gene are SNHLY and FYNNEI. The CDR3 loop spans 14 amino acids. The CDR3 region has the DNA TGTGCCAGCATTCTCCGGGGGTCCAAAGAGACCCAGTACTTC. Encoded protein: CASILRGSKETQYF.

The chain links TRBV28 to TRBJ2-5; D is uncertain. V was trimmed by 8 bases and J by 1 base, leaving 11 bases between them. Looked up from germline, CDR1 is MDHEN and CDR2 is SYDVKM. The CDR3 is 13 residues long. The CDR3 region is CASARSAQETQYF. CDR3 nucleotide sequence: TGTGCCAGCGCCCGCTCGGCCCAAGAGACCCAGTACTTC.

The chain combines TRBV6-5 with TRBJ1-1; weak D call: TRBD1 (5 bases). The CDR3 covers 14 residues. Trimming removed 2 bases at V and 3 bases at J, with 10 bases between. Germline lookup yields CDR1 MNHEY and CDR2 SVGAGI. In DNA, the CDR3 is TGTGCCAGCAGTTACCGGGGGGGGTACACTGAAGCTTTCTTT. Translated: CASSYRGGYTEAFF.

The genes are TRBV7-2 and TRBJ2-3; D not certain. Germline assignment: CDR1 SGHTA and CDR2 FQGNSA. The CDR3 covers 14 residues. The V end lost 8 bases, the J end lost 2 bases, and 14 bases lay between the germline ends. The CDR3 nucleotides read TGTGCCAGCTACAGAGACCCAACCACAGATACGCAGTATTTT. Protein: CASYRDPTTDTQYF.

This clone was picked up a small number of times. V and J are TRBV11-3 and TRBJ2-7, with 8 bases matching TRBD2. After removal of 4 bases from V and 2 bases from J, the junction contained 1 base not matched to a gene. The CDR3 length is 13 residues. The germline V gene has CDR1 SGHNT and CDR2 YENEEA. The CDR3 is CASSWGLAYEQYF. The CDR3 DNA follows: TGTGCCAGCAGCTGGGGACTAGCCTACGAGCAGTACTTC.

The chain uses TRBV9 and TRBJ2-3, with TRBD2 matching over 7 bases. Trimming cost V 1 base and J 2 bases; bases outside gene matches: 10. Per germline, CDR1 SGDLS and CDR2 YYNGEE. This CDR3 spans 17 amino acids. The CDR3 sequence: CASSVHGGVDYTDTQYF. The CDR3 DNA reads as TGTGCCAGCAGCGTACATGGGGGGGTGGATTACACAGATACGCAGTATTTT.

This CDR3 is CASSSQGSSYNEQFF. The CDR3 DNA is TGTGCCAGCTCGTCTCAGGGGAGCTCCTACAATGAGCAGTTCTTC. This chain uses TRBV2 with TRBJ2-1, with D tentatively TRBD1 (6 bases). V was trimmed by 8 bases and J by 0 bases, leaving 14 bases between them. This CDR3 region has 15 residues. Germline assignment: CDR1 SNHLY and CDR2 FYNNEI. The full variable domain, its missing parts supplied by reference TRBV2 and TRBJ2-1, is EPEVTQTPSHQVTQMGQEVILRCVPISNHLYFYWYRQILGQKVEFLVSFYNNEISEKSEIFDDQFSVERPDGSNFTLKIRSTKLEDSAMYFCASSSQGSSYNEQFFGPGTRLTVL.

V usage is TRBV10-3 and J usage is TRBJ1-1; no clear D. This CDR3 is 13 amino acids long. The V and J ends lost 7 bases and 4 bases respectively, with 13 bases between them. The germline V gene has CDR1 ENHRY and CDR2 SYGVKD. This chain's CDR3 is CAITDPLATEAFF. CDR3 bases: TGTGCCATCACCGATCCCCTTGCCACTGAAGCTTTCTTT.

The rearrangement joins TRBV5-1 to TRBJ2-2; TRBD1 is a possible D gene (6 bases). V gave up 2 bases and J gave up 8 bases, with 13 bases separating them. This CDR3 region has 14 residues. The germline gives CDR1 SGHRS, CDR2 YFSETQ. This chain's CDR3 is CASSLQGATGELFF. In DNA, the CDR3 is TGCGCCAGCAGCTTACAGGGAGCGACTGGGGAGCTGTTTTTT.

This clone came up a few times. The rearrangement links TRBV11-2 to TRBJ1-6; tentatively, D is TRBD1 (5 bases). The CDR3 is made up of 15 amino acids. Trimming took 3 bases from V and 5 from J, leaving 11 bases between them. Per germline, CDR1 SGHAT and CDR2 FQNNGV. The CDR3 spells CASSFSDSNNSPLHF. The CDR3 region has the DNA TGTGCCAGCAGCTTCTCCGACAGCAATAATTCACCCCTCCACTTT.

The chain carries TRBV11-2 and TRBJ2-3; the D gene is possibly TRBD2 (5 bases). The length of the CDR3 is 13 residues. V was clipped by 1 base and J by 3 bases, with 5 bases between them. The germline gives CDR1 SGHAT, CDR2 FQNNGV. The CDR3 bases are TGTGCCAGCAGCTTAGGAGGGACAGATACGCAGTATTTT. Translating it yields CASSLGGTDTQYF.

This clone has a single count. The genes are TRBV7-2 and TRBJ1-1, with D possibly being TRBD1 (5 bases). V lost 4 bases to trimming and J lost 8 bases, with 8 bases between them. The CDR3 covers 11 residues. The V gene's germline CDR1 is SGHTA and CDR2 FQGNSA. The DNA of the CDR3 is TGTGCCAGCAGCTACGGGACGGAAGCTTTCTTT. The encoded protein is CASSYGTEAFF.

V is TRBV19 and J is TRBJ2-1; 10 bases map to TRBD1. Per the germline V gene, CDR1 is LNHDA and CDR2 is SQIVND (reference sequence). After removal of 3 bases from V and 7 bases from J, the junction contained 6 bases not matched to a gene. The CDR3 loop spans 15 amino acids. The CDR3 bases are TGTGCCAGTAGTATCACCGGGACAGGGGCTAATGAGCAGTTCTTC. This encodes CASSITGTGANEQFF.

This chain links TRBV4-1 with TRBJ2-4, with D hard to call. V was clipped by 0 bases and J by 6 bases, with 12 bases between them. Germline assignment: CDR1 MGHRA and CDR2 YSYEKL. The CDR3 sequence is 15 residues long. The chain's CDR3 is CASSQEGRAGNIQYF. CDR3 nucleotide sequence: TGCGCCAGCAGCCAAGAAGGTAGGGCAGGAAACATTCAGTACTTC.

CDR3 nucleotides: TGTGCCACCCGGTTGTACACTGAAGCTTTCTTT. It codes for CATRLYTEAFF. This chain joins TRBV25-1 and TRBJ1-1, with D uncertain. The V gene's germline CDR1 is MGHDK and CDR2 SYGVNS. The CDR3 consists of 11 residues. Trimming removed 10 bases from V and 3 bases from J, with 9 bases in between.